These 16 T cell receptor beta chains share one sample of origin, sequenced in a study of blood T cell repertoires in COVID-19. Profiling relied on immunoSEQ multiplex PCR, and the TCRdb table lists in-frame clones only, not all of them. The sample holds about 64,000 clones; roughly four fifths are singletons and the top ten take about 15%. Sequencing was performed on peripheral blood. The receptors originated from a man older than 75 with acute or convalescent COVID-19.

The CDR3: CASSQAVPSYEQYF. As DNA, the CDR3 is TGTGCCAGCAGCCAAGCGGTTCCTTCCTACGAGCAGTACTTC. This chain links TRBV3-1 (or the pseudogene TRBV3-2) with TRBJ2-7; D ambiguous. Trimming removed 1 base at V and 1 base at J, with 8 bases between. This CDR3 spans 14 amino acids. Germline CDR1 and CDR2: LGHDT and YNNKEL (reference sequence).

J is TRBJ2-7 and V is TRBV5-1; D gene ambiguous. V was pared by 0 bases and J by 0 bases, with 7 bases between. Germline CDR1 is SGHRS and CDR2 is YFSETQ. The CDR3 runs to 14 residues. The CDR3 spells CASSLGSDSYEQYF. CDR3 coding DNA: TGCGCCAGCAGCTTGGGCAGTGACTCCTACGAGCAGTACTTC.

The CDR3 nucleotides read TGTGCCAGCAGCTCTTCCAGGACCTACAATGAGCAGTTCTTC. This codes for CASSSSRTYNEQFF. The chain employs TRBV11-3 and TRBJ2-1; D is uncertain. Germline V lookup: CDR1 SGHNT, CDR2 YENEEA. Trimming stripped 4 bases from V and 2 bases from J, with 9 bases between. The CDR3 is 14 amino acids.

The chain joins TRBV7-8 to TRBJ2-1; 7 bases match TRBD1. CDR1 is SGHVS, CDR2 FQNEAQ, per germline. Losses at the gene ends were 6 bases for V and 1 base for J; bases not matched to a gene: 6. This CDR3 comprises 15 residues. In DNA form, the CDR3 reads TGTGCCAGCAGTCAGACAGGGTTGTCCTACAATGAGCAGTTCTTC. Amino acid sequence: CASSQTGLSYNEQFF.

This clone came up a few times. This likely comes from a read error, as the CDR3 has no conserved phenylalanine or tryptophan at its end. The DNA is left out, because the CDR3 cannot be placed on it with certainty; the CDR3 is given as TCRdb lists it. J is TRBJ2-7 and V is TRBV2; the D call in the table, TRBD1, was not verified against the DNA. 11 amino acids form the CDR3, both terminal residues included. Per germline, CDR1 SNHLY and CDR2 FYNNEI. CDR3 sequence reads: CASSEPPPGQI.

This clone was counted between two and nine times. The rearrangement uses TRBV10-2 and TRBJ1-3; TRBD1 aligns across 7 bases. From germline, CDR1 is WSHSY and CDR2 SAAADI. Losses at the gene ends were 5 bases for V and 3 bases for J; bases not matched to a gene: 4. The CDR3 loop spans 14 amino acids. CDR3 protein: CASSRGTDGNTIYF. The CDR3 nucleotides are TGCGCCAGCAGTAGAGGGACAGATGGAAACACCATATATTTT.

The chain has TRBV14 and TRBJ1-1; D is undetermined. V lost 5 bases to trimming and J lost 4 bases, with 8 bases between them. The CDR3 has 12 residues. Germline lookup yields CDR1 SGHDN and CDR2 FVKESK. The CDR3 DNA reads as TGTGCCAGCAGCAAGAGTAGCACTGAAGCTTTCTTT. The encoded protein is CASSKSSTEAFF. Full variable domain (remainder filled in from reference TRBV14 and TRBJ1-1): EAGVTQFPSHSVIEKGQTVTLRCDPISGHDNLYWYRRVMGKEIKFLLHFVKESKQDESGMPNNRFLAERTGGTYSTLKVQPAELEDSGVYFCASSKSSTEAFFGQGTRLTVV.

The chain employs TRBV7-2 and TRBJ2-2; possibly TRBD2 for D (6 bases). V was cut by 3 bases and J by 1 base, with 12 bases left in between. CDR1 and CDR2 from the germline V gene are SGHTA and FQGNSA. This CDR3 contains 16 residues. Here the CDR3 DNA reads TGTGCCAGCAGCTTTTCCGGGACTCTGAACACCGGGGAGCTGTTTTTT. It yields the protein CASSFSGTLNTGELFF.

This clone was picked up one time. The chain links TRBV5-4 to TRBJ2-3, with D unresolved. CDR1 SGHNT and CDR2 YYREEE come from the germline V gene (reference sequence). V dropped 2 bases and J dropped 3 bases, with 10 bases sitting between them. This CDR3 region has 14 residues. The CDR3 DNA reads TGTGCCAGCAGCTTACCCCTCGGGACAGATACGCAGTATTTT. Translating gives CASSLPLGTDTQYF.

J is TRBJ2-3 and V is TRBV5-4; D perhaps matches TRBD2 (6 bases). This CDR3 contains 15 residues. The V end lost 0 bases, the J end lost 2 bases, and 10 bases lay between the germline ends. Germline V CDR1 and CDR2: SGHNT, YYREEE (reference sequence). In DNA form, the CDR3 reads TGTGCCAGCAGCTTGGCGGGAGCCTACACAGATACGCAGTATTTT. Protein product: CASSLAGAYTDTQYF.

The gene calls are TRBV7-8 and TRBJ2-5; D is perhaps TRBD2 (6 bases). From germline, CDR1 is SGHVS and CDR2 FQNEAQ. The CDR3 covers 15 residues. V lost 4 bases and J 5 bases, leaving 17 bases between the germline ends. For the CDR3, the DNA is TGTGCCAGCAGCTCCACCGCGGGACGGCAGGAGACCCAGTACTTC. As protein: CASSSTAGRQETQYF.

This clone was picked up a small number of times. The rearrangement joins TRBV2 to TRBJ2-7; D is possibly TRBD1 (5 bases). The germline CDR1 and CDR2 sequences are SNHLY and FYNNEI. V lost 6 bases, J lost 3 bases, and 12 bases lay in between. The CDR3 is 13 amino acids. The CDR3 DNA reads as TGTGCCAGCAGCAGACAGCCAAGCTACGAGCAGTACTTC. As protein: CASSRQPSYEQYF.

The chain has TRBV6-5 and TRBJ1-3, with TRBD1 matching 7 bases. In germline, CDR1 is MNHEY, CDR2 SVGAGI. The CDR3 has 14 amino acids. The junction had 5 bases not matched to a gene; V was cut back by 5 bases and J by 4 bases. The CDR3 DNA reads TGTGCCAGCAGTCTCGTGGGACAGGGAAACACCATATATTTT. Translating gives CASSLVGQGNTIYF.

Here the CDR3 reads CASRRRGEKLFF. The CDR3 DNA follows: TGTGCCAGCAGACGGAGGGGTGAAAAACTGTTTTTT. The chain links TRBV12-3 or TRBV12-4 to TRBJ1-4, with D possibly matching TRBD1 (5 bases). V lost 6 bases to trimming and J lost 7 bases, with 9 bases between them. The CDR3 runs to 12 residues.

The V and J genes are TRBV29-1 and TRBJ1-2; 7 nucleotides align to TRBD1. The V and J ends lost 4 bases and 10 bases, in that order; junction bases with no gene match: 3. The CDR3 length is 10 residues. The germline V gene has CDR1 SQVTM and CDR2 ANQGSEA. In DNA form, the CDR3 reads TGCAGCGTTGGGGACAGTGACTACACCTTC. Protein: CSVGDSDYTF.

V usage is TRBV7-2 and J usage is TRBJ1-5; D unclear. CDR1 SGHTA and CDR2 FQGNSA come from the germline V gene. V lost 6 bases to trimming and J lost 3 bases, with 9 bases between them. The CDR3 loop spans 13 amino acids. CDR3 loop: CASSWENNQPQHF. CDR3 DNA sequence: TGTGCCAGCAGTTGGGAGAACAATCAGCCCCAGCATTTT.